This note documents a single TCR beta chain sequence. Profiled with immunoSEQ multiplex PCR; TCRdb holds only in-frame clones, not every one. Counted here are about 160,000 clones, around 84% occurring once; the ten biggest clones make up less than 2.5%. This entry is derived from a study of blood T cell repertoires in COVID-19. CDR1 and CDR2 from the germline V gene are SGHVS and FNYEAQ. Trimming shortened V by 2 bases and J by 4 bases, and 14 bases separated the two germline ends. The length of the CDR3 is 15 residues. The genes are TRBV7-6 and TRBJ1-1, with a weak D call TRBD1 (5 bases). The TCR sequence derives from a man between 70 and 80 years old with acute or convalescent COVID-19. The sample was peripheral blood. The CDR3 here is CASSLQGAPVTEAFF. The CDR3, as DNA: TGTGCCAGCAGCTTACAGGGCGCCCCGGTCACTGAAGCTTTCTTT. Full variable domain (rest looked up from reference TRBV7-6 and TRBJ1-1): GAGVSQSPRYKVTKRGQDVALRCDPISGHVSLYWYRQALGQGPEFLTYFNYEAQQDKSGLPNDRFSAERPEGSISTLTIQRTEQRDSAMYRCASSLQGAPVTEAFFGQGTRLTVV.